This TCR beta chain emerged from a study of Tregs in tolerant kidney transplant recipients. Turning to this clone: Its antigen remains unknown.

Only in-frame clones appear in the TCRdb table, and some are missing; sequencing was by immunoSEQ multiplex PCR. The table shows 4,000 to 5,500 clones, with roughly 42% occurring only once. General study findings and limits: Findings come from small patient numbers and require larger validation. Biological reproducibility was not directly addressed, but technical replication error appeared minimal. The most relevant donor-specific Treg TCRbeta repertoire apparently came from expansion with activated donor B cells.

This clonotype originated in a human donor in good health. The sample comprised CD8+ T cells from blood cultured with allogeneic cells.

DNA of the CDR3: TGTGCCAGCAGCAAAGACAGGACCTACGAGCAGTACTTC. Protein: CASSKDRTYEQYF. The V call is TRBV7-9, the J call TRBJ2-7; the D gene is possibly TRBD1 (6 bases). Germline loops: CDR1 SEHNR, CDR2 FQNEAQ (reference sequence). Trimming pared 5 bases from V and 2 bases from J, leaving 10 bases between. This CDR3 has 13 amino acids.